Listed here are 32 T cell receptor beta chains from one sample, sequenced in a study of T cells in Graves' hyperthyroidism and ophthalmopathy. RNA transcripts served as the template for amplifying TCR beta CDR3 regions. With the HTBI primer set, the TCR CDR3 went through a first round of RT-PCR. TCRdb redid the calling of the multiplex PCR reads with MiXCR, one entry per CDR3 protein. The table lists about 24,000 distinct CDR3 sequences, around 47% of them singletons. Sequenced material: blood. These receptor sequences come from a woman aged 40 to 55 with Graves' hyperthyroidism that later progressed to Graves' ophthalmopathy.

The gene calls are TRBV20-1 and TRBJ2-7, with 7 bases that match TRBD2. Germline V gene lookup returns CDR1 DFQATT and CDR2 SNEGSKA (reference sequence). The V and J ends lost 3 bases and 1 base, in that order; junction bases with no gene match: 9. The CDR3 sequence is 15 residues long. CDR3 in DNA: TGCAGTGCTAGGGACCGGGACTACCCTTCCTACGAGCAGTACTTC. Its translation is CSARDRDYPSYEQYF.

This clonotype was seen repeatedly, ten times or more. CDR3 in amino acids: CASSQEWDSQETQYF. DNA for the CDR3: TGTGCCAGCAGCCAAGAGTGGGACTCCCAAGAGACCCAGTACTTC. V gene TRBV3-1 combines with J gene TRBJ2-5; tentative D call: TRBD2 (6 bases). Trimming removed 0 bases from V and 1 base from J, with 9 bases in between. The CDR3 sequence is 15 residues long. In germline, CDR1 is LGHDT, CDR2 YNNKEL (reference sequence).

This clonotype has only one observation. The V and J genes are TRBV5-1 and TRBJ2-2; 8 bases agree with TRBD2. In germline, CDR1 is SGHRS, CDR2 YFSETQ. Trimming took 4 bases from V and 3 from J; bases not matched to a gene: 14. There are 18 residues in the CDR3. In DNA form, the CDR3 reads TGCGCCAGCAGCGCGGGGACTAGTGGGAGGGCTCACACCGGGGAGCTGTTTTTT. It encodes CASSAGTSGRAHTGELFF.

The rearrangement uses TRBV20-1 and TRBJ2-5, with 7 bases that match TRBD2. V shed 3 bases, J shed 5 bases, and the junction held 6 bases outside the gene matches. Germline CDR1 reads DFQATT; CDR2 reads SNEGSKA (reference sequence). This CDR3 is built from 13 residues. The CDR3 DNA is TGCAGTGCTAGCTTGACTAGCCGGGAGACCCAGTACTTC. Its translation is CSASLTSRETQYF.

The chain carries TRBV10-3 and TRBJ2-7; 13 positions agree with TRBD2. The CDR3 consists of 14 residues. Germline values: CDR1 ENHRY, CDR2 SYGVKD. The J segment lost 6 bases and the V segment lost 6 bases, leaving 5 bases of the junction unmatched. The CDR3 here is CAISRTSGSGEQYF. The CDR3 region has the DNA TGTGCCATCAGCCGGACTAGCGGGAGCGGCGAGCAGTACTTC.

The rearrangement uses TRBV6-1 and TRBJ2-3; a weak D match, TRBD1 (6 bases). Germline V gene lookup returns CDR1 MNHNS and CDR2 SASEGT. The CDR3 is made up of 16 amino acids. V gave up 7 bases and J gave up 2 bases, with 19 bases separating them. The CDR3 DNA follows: TGTGCCAGCACCCAGGGGAGACAGTCGAACACAGATACGCAGTATTTT. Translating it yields CASTQGRQSNTDTQYF.

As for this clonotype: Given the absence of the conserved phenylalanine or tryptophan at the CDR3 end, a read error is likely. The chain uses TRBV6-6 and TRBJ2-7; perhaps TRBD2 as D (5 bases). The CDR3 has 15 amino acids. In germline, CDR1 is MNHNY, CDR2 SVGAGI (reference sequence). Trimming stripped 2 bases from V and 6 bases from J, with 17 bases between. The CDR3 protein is CASSYEGEASVEQYS. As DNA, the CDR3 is TGTGCCAGCAGTTACGAGGGAGAGGCCTCCGTCGAGCAGTACTCC.

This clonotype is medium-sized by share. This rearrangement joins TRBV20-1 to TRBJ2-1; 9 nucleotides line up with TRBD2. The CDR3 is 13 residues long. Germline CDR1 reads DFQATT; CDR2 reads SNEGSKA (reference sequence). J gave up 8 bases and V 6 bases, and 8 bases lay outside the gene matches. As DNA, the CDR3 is TGCAGTGCGTGGCGGGGGGGTGATGATGAGCAGTTCTTC. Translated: CSAWRGGDDEQFF.

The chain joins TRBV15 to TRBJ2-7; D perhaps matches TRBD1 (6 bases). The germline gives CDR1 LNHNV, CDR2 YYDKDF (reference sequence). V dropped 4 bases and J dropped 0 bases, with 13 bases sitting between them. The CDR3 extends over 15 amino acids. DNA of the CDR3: TGTGCCACCAGCACAGGACAGACCGACTCCTACGAGCAGTACTTC. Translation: CATSTGQTDSYEQYF.

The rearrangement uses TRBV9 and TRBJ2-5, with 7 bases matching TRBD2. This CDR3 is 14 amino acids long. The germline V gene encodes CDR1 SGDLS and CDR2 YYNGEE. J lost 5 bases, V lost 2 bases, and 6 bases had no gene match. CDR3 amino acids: CASSVLAARETQYF. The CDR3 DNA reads TGTGCCAGCAGCGTTCTAGCGGCCCGGGAGACCCAGTACTTC.

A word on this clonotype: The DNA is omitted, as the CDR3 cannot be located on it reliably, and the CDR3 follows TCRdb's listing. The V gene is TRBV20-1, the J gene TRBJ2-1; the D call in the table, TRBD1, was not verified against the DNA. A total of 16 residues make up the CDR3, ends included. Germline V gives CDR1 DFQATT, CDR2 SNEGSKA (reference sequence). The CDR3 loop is CSAFRQGYEQYFEQFF.

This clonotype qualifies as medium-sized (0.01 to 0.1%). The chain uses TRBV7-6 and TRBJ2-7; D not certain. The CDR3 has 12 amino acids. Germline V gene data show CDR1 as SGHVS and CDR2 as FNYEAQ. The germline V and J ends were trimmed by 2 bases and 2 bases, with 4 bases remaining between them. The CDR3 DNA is TGTGCCAGCAGCTTATACGCCTACGAGCAGTACTTC. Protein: CASSLYAYEQYF.

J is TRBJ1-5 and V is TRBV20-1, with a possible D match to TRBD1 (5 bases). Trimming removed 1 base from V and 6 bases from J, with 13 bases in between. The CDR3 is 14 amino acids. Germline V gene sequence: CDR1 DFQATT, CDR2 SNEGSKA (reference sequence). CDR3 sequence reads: CSARAQVRSQPQHF. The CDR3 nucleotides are TGCAGTGCTAGAGCACAGGTACGCAGTCAGCCCCAGCATTTT.

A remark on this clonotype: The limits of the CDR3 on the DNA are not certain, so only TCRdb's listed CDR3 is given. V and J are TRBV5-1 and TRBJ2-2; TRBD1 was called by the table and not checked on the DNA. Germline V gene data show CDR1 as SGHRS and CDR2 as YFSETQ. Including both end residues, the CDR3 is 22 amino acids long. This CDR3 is CASSLEGIYEQYFGPGTGELFF.

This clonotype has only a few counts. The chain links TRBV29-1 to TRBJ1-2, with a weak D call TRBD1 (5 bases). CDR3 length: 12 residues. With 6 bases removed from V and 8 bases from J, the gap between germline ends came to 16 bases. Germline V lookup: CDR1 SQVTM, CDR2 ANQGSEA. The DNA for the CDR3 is TGCAGCGTCCCAGGGACGGGGTGGGGCTACACCTTC. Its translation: CSVPGTGWGYTF.

CDR3 in DNA: TGTGCCAGCAGCATCGCCGGGACTAGCGGGGTAAATGAGCAGTTCTTC. Its translation is CASSIAGTSGVNEQFF. The gene calls are TRBV7-2 and TRBJ2-1, with 13 bases lining up with TRBD2. The CDR3 runs 16 residues. The germline CDR1 and CDR2 sequences are SGHTA and FQGNSA. V lost 5 bases and J lost 7; bases outside the gene matches: 8.

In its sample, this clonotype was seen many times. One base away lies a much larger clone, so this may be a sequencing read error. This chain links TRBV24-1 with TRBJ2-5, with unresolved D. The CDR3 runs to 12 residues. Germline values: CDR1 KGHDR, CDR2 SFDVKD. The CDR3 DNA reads TGTGCCGCCAGTGACCATTACGGGACCCAGTACTTC. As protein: CAASDHYGTQYF.

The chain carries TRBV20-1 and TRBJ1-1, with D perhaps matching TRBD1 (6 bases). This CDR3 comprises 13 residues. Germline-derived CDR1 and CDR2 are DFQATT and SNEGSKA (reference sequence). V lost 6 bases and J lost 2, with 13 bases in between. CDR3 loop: CSASRDTNTEAFF. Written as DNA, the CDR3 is TGCAGTGCCAGCCGGGACACAAACACTGAAGCTTTCTTT.

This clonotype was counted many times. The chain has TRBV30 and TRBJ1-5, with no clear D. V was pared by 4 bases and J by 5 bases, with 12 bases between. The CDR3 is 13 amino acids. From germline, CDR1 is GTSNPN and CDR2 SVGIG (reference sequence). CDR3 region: CAWTASHDQPQHF. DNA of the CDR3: TGTGCCTGGACGGCGTCCCACGATCAGCCCCAGCATTTT. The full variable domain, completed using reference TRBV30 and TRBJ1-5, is SQTIHQWPATLVQPVGSPLSLECTVEGTSNPNLYWYRQAAGRGLQLLFYSVGIGQISSEVPQNLSASRPQDRQFILSSKKLLLSDSGFYLCAWTASHDQPQHFGDGTRLSIL.

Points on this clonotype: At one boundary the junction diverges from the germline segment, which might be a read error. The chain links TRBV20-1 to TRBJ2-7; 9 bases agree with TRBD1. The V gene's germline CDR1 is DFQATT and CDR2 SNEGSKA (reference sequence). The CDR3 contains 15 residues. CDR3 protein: CSARNAGTGRGEQHF. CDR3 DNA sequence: TGCAGTGCTAGAAACGCCGGGACAGGGAGAGGAGAGCAGCACTTC.

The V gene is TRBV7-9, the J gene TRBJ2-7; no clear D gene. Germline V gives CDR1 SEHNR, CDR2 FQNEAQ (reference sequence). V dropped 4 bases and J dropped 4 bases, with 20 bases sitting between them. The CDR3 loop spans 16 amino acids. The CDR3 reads CASSSSRTLSTYEQYF. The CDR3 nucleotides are TGTGCCAGCAGCTCCTCCCGGACCCTGAGCACTTACGAGCAGTACTTC.

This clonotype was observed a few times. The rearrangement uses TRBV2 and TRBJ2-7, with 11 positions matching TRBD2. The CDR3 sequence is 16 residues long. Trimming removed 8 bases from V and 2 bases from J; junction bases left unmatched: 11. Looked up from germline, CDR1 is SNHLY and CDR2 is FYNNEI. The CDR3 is CASGSGETSGAYEQYF. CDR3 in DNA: TGTGCCAGCGGGTCGGGGGAGACTAGCGGGGCCTACGAGCAGTACTTC.

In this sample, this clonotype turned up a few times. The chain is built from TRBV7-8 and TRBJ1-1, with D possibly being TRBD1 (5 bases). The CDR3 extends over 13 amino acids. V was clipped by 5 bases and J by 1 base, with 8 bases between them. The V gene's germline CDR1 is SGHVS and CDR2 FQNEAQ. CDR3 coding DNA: TGTGCCAGCAGCCATGGGGGGAACACTGAAGCTTTCTTT. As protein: CASSHGGNTEAFF.

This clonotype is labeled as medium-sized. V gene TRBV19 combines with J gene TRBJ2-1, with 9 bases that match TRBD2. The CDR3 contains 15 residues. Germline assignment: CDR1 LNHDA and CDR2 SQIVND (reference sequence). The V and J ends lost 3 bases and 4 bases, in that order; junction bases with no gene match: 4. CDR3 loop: CASSIRLAEYNEQFF. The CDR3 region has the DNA TGTGCCAGTAGTATTAGACTAGCGGAATACAATGAGCAGTTCTTC.

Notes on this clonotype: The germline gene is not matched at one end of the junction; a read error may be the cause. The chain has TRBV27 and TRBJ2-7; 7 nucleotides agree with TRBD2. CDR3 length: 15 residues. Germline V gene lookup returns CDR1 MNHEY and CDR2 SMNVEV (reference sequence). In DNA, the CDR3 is TGTGCCAACAGTTTCCTAGCGGATCCTTCCTACGAGCAGTACTTC. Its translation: CANSFLADPSYEQYF.

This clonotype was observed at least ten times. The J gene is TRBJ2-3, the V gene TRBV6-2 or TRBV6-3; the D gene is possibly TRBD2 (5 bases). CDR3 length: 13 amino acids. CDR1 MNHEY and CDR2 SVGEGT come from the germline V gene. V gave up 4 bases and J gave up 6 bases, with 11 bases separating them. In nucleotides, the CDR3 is TGTGCCAGCAGTTTGGGAGAACGGGATACGCAGTATTTT. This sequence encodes CASSLGERDTQYF.

CDR3 in amino acids: CSARDPTSGTDEQYF. The CDR3 nucleotides are TGCAGTGCTAGAGATCCAACTAGCGGGACAGACGAGCAGTACTTC. This chain uses TRBV20-1 with TRBJ2-7; 10 nucleotides line up with TRBD2. J gave up 5 bases and V 0 bases, and 7 bases lay outside the gene matches. The CDR3 sequence is 15 residues long. Germline V gene data show CDR1 as DFQATT and CDR2 as SNEGSKA (reference sequence).

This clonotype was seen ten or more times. This CDR3 reads CASSLGGGGGGGNNEQFF. Written as DNA, the CDR3 is TGTGCCAGCAGCTTAGGGGGGGGAGGTGGAGGAGGAAATAATGAGCAGTTCTTC. V and J are TRBV7-6 and TRBJ2-1; 7 bases align to TRBD2. The CDR3 is 18 amino acids. Germline assignment: CDR1 SGHVS and CDR2 FNYEAQ. V was clipped by 1 base and J by 7 bases; unmatched bases: 16.

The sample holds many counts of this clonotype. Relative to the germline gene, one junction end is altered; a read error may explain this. In nucleotides, the CDR3 is TGTGCCAGCAGCCCCCCGGCTGGGTACGGCTACGAGCAGTGCTTC. Its translation is CASSPPAGYGYEQCF. The chain is built from TRBV11-2 and TRBJ2-7; D gene ambiguous. CDR3 size: 15 residues. Germline V gene sequence: CDR1 SGHAT, CDR2 FQNNGV.

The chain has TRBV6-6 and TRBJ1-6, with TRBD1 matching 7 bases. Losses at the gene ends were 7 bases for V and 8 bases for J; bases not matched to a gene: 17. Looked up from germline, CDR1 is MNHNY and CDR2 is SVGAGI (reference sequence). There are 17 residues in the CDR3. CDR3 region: CASTGGQQSLLDSPLHF. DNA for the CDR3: TGTGCCAGCACCGGGGGACAGCAGAGCTTATTGGATTCACCCCTCCACTTT.

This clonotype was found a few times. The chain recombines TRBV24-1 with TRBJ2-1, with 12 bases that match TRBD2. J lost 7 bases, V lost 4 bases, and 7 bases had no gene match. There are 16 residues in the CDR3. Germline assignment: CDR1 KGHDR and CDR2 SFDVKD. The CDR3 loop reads CATSDELAGGRNEQFF. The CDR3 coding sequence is TGTGCCACCAGTGACGAACTAGCGGGAGGACGGAATGAGCAGTTCTTC.

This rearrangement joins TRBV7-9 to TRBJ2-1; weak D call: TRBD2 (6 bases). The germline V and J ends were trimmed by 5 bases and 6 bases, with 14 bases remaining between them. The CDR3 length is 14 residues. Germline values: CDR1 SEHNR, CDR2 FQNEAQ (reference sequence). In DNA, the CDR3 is TGTGCCAGCAGCGAGACCGGGACTGGCAATGAGCAGTTCTTC. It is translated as CASSETGTGNEQFF.